Presented here are 21 T cell receptor beta chains from one specimen sequenced in a study of CD8+CD57+ T cells in acquired aplastic anemia. Both TCR beta VDJ combination and CDR3 sequence profiling were carried out. Genomic DNA was the template for this profiling. TCRdb re-called the reads with MiXCR, one entry per CDR3 protein. Of fewer than 250,000 distinct CDR3 sequences listed, 54% are singletons. The sequenced sample consisted of sorted CD4+, CD8+, or CD8+CD57+ T cells (not recorded which) from PBMCs. The source of these receptors is a human donor in good health, serving as a control.

The chain carries TRBV9 and TRBJ1-4; TRBD1 matches at 8 bases. V was clipped by 2 bases and J by 10 bases; unmatched bases: 7. The CDR3 spans 14 residues. Germline-derived CDR1 and CDR2 are SGDLS and YYNGEE. The CDR3 DNA sequence: TGTGCCAGCAGCGTTATGGACAGGGTGGGAAAACTGTTTTTT. Translating gives CASSVMDRVGKLFF.

The chain couples TRBV7-6 to TRBJ2-7; 11 positions agree with TRBD2. V lost 5 bases and J lost 4; bases outside the gene matches: 7. This CDR3 spans 15 amino acids. Germline assignment: CDR1 SGHVS and CDR2 FNYEAQ. Written as DNA, the CDR3 is TGTGCCAGCAGCACCCTAGCGGGGGGCGGTTACGAGCAGTACTTC. Translating it yields CASSTLAGGGYEQYF.

There are many counts of this clonotype. V is TRBV6-2 or TRBV6-3 and J is TRBJ2-7; TRBD1 aligns across 9 bases. Germline CDR1 MNHEY, CDR2 SVGEGT. This CDR3 spans 15 amino acids. The trim removed 6 bases at V and 6 bases at J, leaving 12 bases unmatched. As DNA, the CDR3 is TGTGCCAGCAGAGTGCCGGGACAGGGATCTGGCGAGCAGTACTTC. Protein product: CASRVPGQGSGEQYF.

The chain links TRBV10-2 to TRBJ1-5, with D unclear. Trimming removed 3 bases at V and 6 bases at J, with 9 bases between. Germline V lookup: CDR1 WSHSY, CDR2 SAAADI. CDR3 length: 13 residues. The CDR3 loop reads CASSDGLGQPQHF. The CDR3 DNA sequence: TGCGCCAGCAGTGATGGATTGGGTCAGCCCCAGCATTTT.

J is TRBJ2-3 and V is TRBV7-9, with D unresolved. The V end lost 3 bases, the J end lost 1 base, and 11 bases lay between the germline ends. Germline values: CDR1 SEHNR, CDR2 FQNEAQ (reference sequence). The CDR3 runs 15 residues. CDR3 sequence (DNA): TGTGCCAGCAGCTTGGGCCAGGTTGGCACAGATACGCAGTATTTT. This sequence encodes CASSLGQVGTDTQYF.

This clonotype showed up just a few times. This chain joins TRBV10-3 and TRBJ1-2; D is unresolved. The CDR3 is 12 residues long. Germline V CDR1 and CDR2: ENHRY, SYGVKD. V lost 11 bases and J 1 base, leaving 11 bases between the germline ends. CDR3 residues: CAVEHSNYGYTF. The CDR3 DNA reads TGTGCCGTGGAGCACAGTAACTATGGCTACACCTTC.

Worth noting for this clonotype: A junction boundary mismatches the germline segment, possibly from a read error. The chain has TRBV7-2 and TRBJ2-3, with D possibly TRBD1 on 5 matching bases. CDR1 is SGHTA, CDR2 FQGNSA, per germline. This CDR3 has 12 amino acids. The CDR3 sequence is CASTAGTGTQYF. DNA for the CDR3: TGTGCCAGCACCGCCGGTACAGGTACGCAGTATTTT. Full variable domain (remainder filled in from reference TRBV7-2 and TRBJ2-3): GAGVSQSPSNKVTEKGKDVELRCDPISGHTALYWYRQSLGQGLEFLIYFQGNSAPDKSGLPSDRFSAERTGGSVSTLTIQRTQQEDSAVYLCASTAGTGTQYFGPGTRLTVL.

The DNA of the CDR3 is TGTGCCACCAGCAGAGTCGGGGGGGCCGCCGGGGAGCTGTTTTTT. This encodes CATSRVGGAAGELFF. This chain joins TRBV15 and TRBJ2-2, with 8 bases lining up with TRBD2. CDR1 and CDR2 from the germline V gene are LNHNV and YYDKDF (reference sequence). The CDR3 length is 15 residues. The V segment lost 1 base and the J segment 6 bases; nucleotides outside the gene matches: 4.

The rearrangement uses TRBV29-1 and TRBJ2-5; 7 nucleotides match TRBD1. The germline gives CDR1 SQVTM, CDR2 ANQGSEA. The J segment lost 5 bases and the V segment lost 8 bases, leaving 8 bases of the junction unmatched. The CDR3 loop spans 12 amino acids. CDR3 sequence: CSSTETGETQYF. The CDR3 region has the DNA TGCAGCTCTACGGAGACAGGGGAGACCCAGTACTTC.

This clonotype appeared many times. The rearrangement uses TRBV20-1 and TRBJ1-5; 8 bases agree with TRBD1. The CDR3 contains 13 residues. Germline V gene lookup returns CDR1 DFQATT and CDR2 SNEGSKA (reference sequence). With 4 bases clipped from V and 3 bases from J, the junction kept 2 bases outside the gene matches. The CDR3 sequence is CSAKTGDNQPQHF. The CDR3, as DNA: TGCAGTGCTAAGACAGGGGACAATCAGCCCCAGCATTTT.

The chain joins TRBV15 to TRBJ2-7, with a tentative D call TRBD1 (6 bases). Trimming pared 5 bases from V and 0 bases from J, leaving 11 bases between. The CDR3 has 14 amino acids. The germline V gene has CDR1 LNHNV and CDR2 YYDKDF (reference sequence). The chain's CDR3 is CATSPQGHSYEQYF. The CDR3, as DNA: TGTGCCACCAGCCCGCAGGGGCACTCCTACGAGCAGTACTTC.

The rearrangement links TRBV2 to TRBJ2-7; maybe TRBD1 (6 bases). In germline, CDR1 is SNHLY, CDR2 FYNNEI. The germline V and J ends were trimmed by 8 bases and 6 bases, with 14 bases remaining between them. The CDR3 length is 12 residues. As DNA, the CDR3 is TGTGCCAGCGGTCAGGGGCTCGTCGAGCAGTACTTC. Translating it yields CASGQGLVEQYF.

V is TRBV25-1 and J is TRBJ1-1, with D hard to call. The V end lost 5 bases, the J end lost 10 bases, and 11 bases lay between the germline ends. This CDR3 region has 11 residues. The germline CDR1 and CDR2 sequences are MGHDK and SYGVNS. CDR3 loop: CASSPRGLAFF. The CDR3 DNA follows: TGTGCCAGCAGTCCGCGAGGGCTAGCTTTCTTT.

This clonotype showed up just once. This chain uses TRBV15 with TRBJ2-7; D is undetermined. The CDR3 consists of 12 residues. Germline V lookup: CDR1 LNHNV, CDR2 YYDKDF (reference sequence). V was clipped by 0 bases and J by 7 bases, with 7 bases between them. The CDR3 is CATSRDVGEQYF. The DNA for the CDR3 is TGTGCCACCAGCAGAGATGTGGGGGAGCAGTACTTC.

This clonotype was seen just once. The genes are TRBV2 and TRBJ1-2; possibly TRBD1 for D (5 bases). The length of the CDR3 is 13 residues. The germline V gene has CDR1 SNHLY and CDR2 FYNNEI. The V end lost 7 bases, the J end lost 2 bases, and 11 bases lay between the germline ends. The CDR3 sequence: CASTDSGNYGYTF. The DNA for the CDR3 is TGTGCCAGCACAGACAGCGGCAACTATGGCTACACCTTC. The whole variable domain, remainder taken from reference TRBV2 and TRBJ1-2, is EPEVTQTPSHQVTQMGQEVILRCVPISNHLYFYWYRQILGQKVEFLVSFYNNEISEKSEIFDDQFSVERPDGSNFTLKIRSTKLEDSAMYFCASTDSGNYGYTFGSGTRLTVV.

This clonotype has at least ten counts. This rearrangement joins TRBV10-3 to TRBJ1-1; weak D call: TRBD1 (6 bases). Trimming took off 4 bases at V and 5 bases at J, with 20 bases between the two ends. CDR1 ENHRY and CDR2 SYGVKD come from the germline V gene. CDR3 length: 16 residues. The DNA of the CDR3 is TGTGCCATCAGTGGGAGGGGGATCGTGAGTCGAACTGAAGCTTTCTTT. Protein product: CAISGRGIVSRTEAFF.

This chain joins TRBV6-5 and TRBJ2-3, with D perhaps TRBD1 (6 bases). Per germline, CDR1 MNHEY and CDR2 SVGAGI. This CDR3 has 16 amino acids. V lost 5 bases and J lost 1, with 16 bases in between. In nucleotides, the CDR3 is TGTGCCAGCAGTCCCCGACAGGCTTTATGCACAGATACGCAGTATTTT. This sequence encodes CASSPRQALCTDTQYF.

This clonotype was counted ten times or more. This sequence joins TRBV3-1 and TRBJ2-2, with D unresolved. V gave up 0 bases and J gave up 7 bases, with 3 bases separating them. The germline CDR1 and CDR2 sequences are LGHDT and YNNKEL (reference sequence). This CDR3 has 12 residues. CDR3 coding DNA: TGTGCCAGCAGCCAAGAGTACGGGGAGCTGTTTTTT. Its translation is CASSQEYGELFF.

This clonotype was seen ten or more times. The chain recombines TRBV11-2 with TRBJ1-4; D gene ambiguous. CDR1 and CDR2 (germline): SGHAT, FQNNGV. This CDR3 is built from 16 residues. V gave up 0 bases and J gave up 2 bases, with 10 bases separating them. The chain's CDR3 is CASSLDERVTNEKLFF. For the CDR3, the DNA is TGTGCCAGCAGCTTAGATGAAAGGGTTACTAATGAAAAACTGTTTTTT.

This rearrangement joins TRBV9 to TRBJ1-4; 7 positions agree with TRBD1. From germline, CDR1 is SGDLS and CDR2 YYNGEE. This CDR3 has 16 amino acids. Trimming took 3 bases from V and 4 from J; bases not matched to a gene: 9. CDR3 DNA sequence: TGTGCCAGCAGCGGTGGACAGGTGTGGAGTAATGAAAAACTGTTTTTT. It encodes CASSGGQVWSNEKLFF.

The chain uses TRBV25-1 and TRBJ1-2; D remains unclear. The CDR3 has 12 residues. In germline, CDR1 is MGHDK, CDR2 SYGVNS. V was pared by 5 bases and J by 7 bases, with 11 bases between. CDR3 sequence (DNA): TGTGCCAGCAGTTCACGGATGAGTGGCTACACCTTC. Its translation is CASSSRMSGYTF.